Listed below are T cell receptor beta chains from one sample, sequenced in a study of cytomegalovirus exposure and HLA in healthy donors. The repertoire was sequenced with immunoSEQ multiplex PCR; TCRdb's copy has only in-frame clones and lacks some. The data include approximately 140,000 clones; the top ten clones carry 2% to 2.5%. The specimen sequenced was PBMCs. These receptors were collected from a woman under 30 in good health and CMV-seronegative. The CDR3 runs from the conserved cysteine through the conserved F or W. A D gene is named only where the DNA matches it firmly.

len,j_gene,d_gene,v_gene,CDR3aa,CDR3nt
14,TRBJ2-5,TRBD1,TRBV11-3,CASSPGTGHETQYF,TGTGCCAGCAGTCCCGGGACAGGGCACGAGACCCAGTACTTC
14,TRBJ1-2,-,TRBV9,CASSVVCRGWGYTF,TGTGCCAGCAGCGTAGTATGTCGGGGTTGGGGCTACACCTTC
13,TRBJ1-6,-,TRBV5-4,CASSLNDGPPLHF,TGTGCCAGCAGCTTGAACGATGGGCCGCCCCTCCACTTT
11,TRBJ1-2,-,TRBV27,CASSPGFGYTF,TGTGCCAGCAGCCCGGGGTTCGGCTACACCTTC
14,TRBJ1-1,-,TRBV6-1,CASSEIPGNTEAFF,TGTGCCAGCAGTGAAATCCCAGGGAACACTGAAGCTTTCTTT
17,TRBJ1-1,-,TRBV7-8,CASSSSGAAVMNTEAFF,TGTGCCAGCAGCTCCTCTGGGGCAGCCGTCATGAACACTGAAGCTTTCTTT
14,TRBJ1-1,TRBD1,TRBV18,CASSPPGQITEAFF,TGTGCCAGCTCACCACCGGGACAGATTACTGAAGCTTTCTTT
19,TRBJ1-2,TRBD1,TRBV29-1,CSVEPFGGTGGARTYGYTF,TGCAGCGTTGAACCATTTGGGGGGACAGGGGGGGCTCGGACCTATGGCTACACCTTC
13,TRBJ1-4,-,TRBV15,CATSRDVERKLFF,TGTGCCACCAGCAGAGATGTGGAGCGAAAACTGTTTTTT
11,TRBJ1-1,-,TRBV11-3,CASSLDTEAFF,TGTGCCAGCAGCCTCGACACTGAAGCTTTCTTT
15,TRBJ2-3,TRBD1,TRBV6-6,CASTRDRESTDTQYF,TGTGCCAGCACCCGGGACAGGGAGTCAACAGATACGCAGTATTTT
15,TRBJ2-5,TRBD1,TRBV6-5,CASSYGTGYFETQYF,TGTGCCAGCAGTTACGGGACAGGGTACTTTGAGACCCAGTACTTC
12,TRBJ1-1,TRBD1,TRBV19,CASSPQGSEAFF,TGTGCCAGTAGTCCACAGGGGTCTGAAGCTTTCTTT
17,TRBJ2-7,-,TRBV19,CASSIRGSPGDSYEQYF,TGTGCCAGTAGTATAAGGGGATCACCTGGGGATTCCTACGAGCAGTACTTC
12,TRBJ1-1,TRBD1,TRBV6-1,CASSEGQGEAFF,TGTGCCAGCAGTGAGGGACAGGGTGAAGCTTTCTTT
14,TRBJ2-4,-,TRBV19,CASSVTGAKNIQYF,TGTGCCAGTAGTGTGACTGGAGCCAAAAACATTCAGTACTTC
14,TRBJ1-1,TRBD1,TRBV5-1,CASSWGQVYAEAFF,TGCGCCAGCAGCTGGGGACAGGTTTACGCTGAAGCTTTCTTT
14,TRBJ2-7,TRBD2,TRBV5-1,CASSSLAGEYEQYF,TGCGCCAGCAGCTCACTAGCGGGGGAGTACGAGCAGTACTTC
13,TRBJ1-5,-,TRBV19,CASSERGAQPQHF,TGTGCCAGTAGTGAACGGGGGGCCCAGCCCCAGCATTTT
13,TRBJ2-5,-,TRBV6-1,CASSLQGGETQYF,TGTGCCAGCAGTTTACAAGGGGGAGAGACCCAGTACTTC
16,TRBJ1-2,TRBD1,TRBV9,CASSARLGQGGYGYTF,TGTGCCAGCAGCGCTAGACTGGGACAGGGTGGCTATGGCTACACCTTC
14,TRBJ2-5,TRBD2,TRBV6-1,CASTGLAGGETQYF,TGTGCCAGCACCGGACTAGCGGGAGGCGAGACCCAGTACTTC
15,TRBJ1-2,-,TRBV5-4,CASRADWTANYGYTF,TGTGCCAGCAGGGCGGACTGGACAGCAAACTATGGCTACACCTTC
12,TRBJ1-2,-,TRBV29-1,CSVGGEGYGYTF,TGCAGCGTTGGGGGGGAGGGTTACGGCTACACCTTC
14,TRBJ2-5,-,TRBV7-2,CASSLGPTTETQYF,TGTGCCAGCAGCTTAGGTCCGACTACGGAGACCCAGTACTTC
14,TRBJ2-2,-,TRBV19,CASRSGGSTGELFF,TGTGCCAGTAGGAGCGGTGGGTCCACCGGGGAGCTGTTTTTT
14,TRBJ1-2,-,TRBV11-2,CASSLVMSSDGYTF,TGTGCCAGCAGCTTAGTTATGTCGTCGGATGGCTACACCTTC
14,TRBJ1-4,TRBD1,TRBV7-9,CASSRGGAAEKLFF,TGTGCCAGCAGCCGAGGGGGCGCAGCTGAAAAACTGTTTTTT
14,TRBJ2-2,TRBD2,TRBV11-2,CASSFPREGGELFF,TGTGCCAGCAGCTTTCCGCGGGAGGGCGGGGAGCTGTTTTTT
15,TRBJ1-5,-,TRBV19,CASSSDRQLYQPQHF,TGTGCCAGTAGCTCTGACAGACAACTTTATCAGCCCCAGCATTTT
17,TRBJ2-3,TRBD2,TRBV7-6,CASSLAIAGGPTDTQYF,TGTGCCAGCAGCTTAGCTATAGCGGGAGGGCCCACAGATACGCAGTATTTT
15,TRBJ1-1,-,TRBV12-5,CASGPRTGTGTEAFF,TGTGCTAGTGGACCTAGAACAGGGACGGGAACTGAAGCTTTCTTT
16,TRBJ2-2,TRBD2,TRBV18,CASSPLAARDTGELFF,TGTGCCAGCTCACCGCTAGCGGCTCGAGACACCGGGGAGCTGTTTTTT
15,TRBJ2-3,TRBD1,TRBV5-6,CASSLPRQGTDTQYF,TGTGCCAGCAGCTTGCCCAGACAGGGTACAGATACGCAGTATTTT
13,TRBJ1-2,-,TRBV30,CAWSRGLDYGYTF,TGTGCCTGGAGCAGGGGTTTGGACTATGGCTACACCTTC
13,TRBJ2-1,-,TRBV7-3,CASSPYYSNEQFF,TGTGCCAGCAGCCCATACTACTCCAATGAGCAGTTCTTC
16,TRBJ2-3,-,TRBV7-2,CASSLLIAVSTDTQYF,TGTGCCAGCAGCTTACTCATAGCGGTAAGCACAGATACGCAGTATTTT
15,TRBJ2-7,-,TRBV7-9,CASSVGRGLPYEQYF,TGTGCCAGCAGCGTGGGTAGGGGACTGCCCTACGAGCAGTACTTC
13,TRBJ2-7,-,TRBV28,CASSFWGPYEQYF,TGTGCCAGCAGTTTTTGGGGGCCCTACGAGCAGTACTTC
14,TRBJ2-7,-,TRBV4-1,CASSQAIIPYEQYF,TGCGCCAGCAGCCAGGCCATCATCCCCTACGAGCAGTACTTC